The 29 T cell receptor beta chains presented below share a single source sample, sequenced in a study of cytomegalovirus exposure and HLA in healthy donors. PCR employed 60 Vbeta and 13 Jbeta primers. Profiling relied on immunoSEQ multiplex PCR, and the TCRdb table lists in-frame clones only, not all of them. The table lists about 85,000 clones, 67% of them singletons. Source material: PBMCs. Receptors originate from a man between 25 and 39 years old in good health and CMV-seronegative.

CDR3 amino acids: CASISPCGAYTEAFF. CDR3 nucleotide sequence: TGCGCCAGCATTTCACCGTGCGGGGCTTACACTGAAGCTTTCTTT. The genes are TRBV23-1 and TRBJ1-1, with D possibly being TRBD1 (5 bases). TRBV23-1 is sorted into the ORF group, with uncertain function. This CDR3 contains 15 residues. Trimming cost V 7 bases and J 3 bases, with 18 bases left between them.

This clone is a singleton in its sample. The chain uses TRBV28 and TRBJ2-7, with D possibly matching TRBD1 (6 bases). Germline V gives CDR1 MDHEN, CDR2 SYDVKM. The CDR3 loop spans 14 amino acids. V lost 5 bases and J lost 0, with 11 bases in between. CDR3 residues: CASSPSGASYEQYF. CDR3 nucleotide sequence: TGTGCCAGCAGTCCTTCAGGGGCCTCCTACGAGCAGTACTTC.

The V gene is TRBV5-5, the J gene TRBJ2-1, with 8 bases fitting TRBD1. This CDR3 comprises 15 residues. Trimming at V came to 4 bases and at J to 8 bases, leaving 11 bases not matched to a gene. CDR1 SGHKS and CDR2 YYEKEE come from the germline V gene (reference sequence). The CDR3 region is CASSPDGQGIDEQFF. CDR3 in DNA: TGTGCCAGCAGCCCGGATGGACAGGGTATCGATGAGCAGTTCTTC.

CDR3: CASSMNRVGETEAFF. The CDR3 bases are TGTGCCAGCAGTATGAACAGGGTGGGGGAAACTGAAGCTTTCTTT. This rearrangement joins TRBV27 to TRBJ1-1, with D maybe TRBD1 (6 bases). V lost 5 bases and J 5 bases, leaving 18 bases between the germline ends. This CDR3 is built from 15 residues. Germline values: CDR1 MNHEY, CDR2 SMNVEV (reference sequence).

This rearrangement joins TRBV7-9 to TRBJ2-4, with 8 bases aligning to TRBD1. The length of the CDR3 is 13 residues. Per germline, CDR1 SEHNR and CDR2 FQNEAQ (reference sequence). V was clipped by 9 bases and J by 5 bases; unmatched bases: 6. The CDR3 region is CARPTGGQNIQYF. CDR3 DNA sequence: TGTGCCAGACCCACAGGGGGACAAAACATTCAGTACTTC. Filled out from reference TRBV7-9 and TRBJ2-4, the complete variable domain reads DTGVSQNPRHKITKRGQNVTFRCDPISEHNRLYWYRQTLGQGPEFLTYFQNEAQLEKSRLLSDRFSAERPKGSFSTLEIQRTEQGDSAMYLCARPTGGQNIQYFGAGTRLSVL.

This clone was observed once. The rearrangement uses TRBV6-6 and TRBJ1-5; D not resolved. CDR1 and CDR2 from the germline V gene are MNHNY and SVGAGI (reference sequence). This CDR3 has 14 amino acids. Trimming stripped 3 bases from V and 5 bases from J, with 11 bases between. The CDR3 loop reads CASSYLAPDQPQHF. The CDR3 DNA reads TGTGCCAGCAGTTATTTGGCACCAGATCAGCCCCAGCATTTT.

The chain carries TRBV5-6 and TRBJ2-2; 10 positions agree with TRBD2. CDR1 and CDR2 (germline): SGHDT, YYEEEE. V was pared by 6 bases and J by 7 bases, with 15 bases of the junction left unmatched. There are 17 residues in the CDR3. CDR3 nucleotide sequence: TGTGCCAGCATCTTCTCCCTGTCTAGCGGGGGCTTCGGGGAGCTGTTTTTT. This codes for CASIFSLSSGGFGELFF.

This clone was seen more than once but under ten times. This sequence joins TRBV27 and TRBJ2-7; 12 positions match TRBD2. Germline V CDR1 and CDR2: MNHEY, SMNVEV (reference sequence). The trim removed 6 bases at V and 6 bases at J, leaving 6 bases unmatched. The CDR3 runs to 14 residues. DNA of the CDR3: TGTGCCAGCAGCCTCGGACTAGCGGGGCCCGAGCAGTACTTC. Its translation is CASSLGLAGPEQYF.

The V gene is TRBV27, the J gene TRBJ2-2, with 7 bases identical to TRBD2. Trimming took 3 bases from V and 4 from J; bases not matched to a gene: 5. Germline lookup yields CDR1 MNHEY and CDR2 SMNVEV (reference sequence). The CDR3 consists of 15 residues. The CDR3 bases are TGTGCCAGCAGTTTTTCTAGCGGAGGCACCGGGGAGCTGTTTTTT. This sequence encodes CASSFSSGGTGELFF.

The V call is TRBV4-1, the J call TRBJ2-5; 7 nucleotides line up with TRBD1. This CDR3 spans 16 amino acids. Germline V gives CDR1 MGHRA, CDR2 YSYEKL. V gave up 0 bases and J gave up 6 bases; unmatched junction bases: 10. The CDR3, as DNA: TGCGCCAGCAGCCAAGATCGAGACAGGGAGAGAAAGACCCAGTACTTC. Translated, it gives CASSQDRDRERKTQYF.

This sequence joins TRBV7-2 and TRBJ2-3, with 9 nucleotides matching TRBD2. Germline V gene lookup returns CDR1 SGHTA and CDR2 FQGNSA. The CDR3 is 13 residues long. Losses at the gene ends were 5 bases for V and 12 bases for J; bases not matched to a gene: 9. The CDR3 here is CASSQNSGSEQYF. The CDR3 coding sequence is TGTGCCAGCAGCCAGAATAGCGGGAGCGAACAGTATTTT.

The chain carries TRBV1 and TRBJ2-5; the table gives TRBD2 as D, unverified against the DNA. TRBV1 is a pseudogene locus. The CDR3 spans 14 residues. CDR3 coding DNA: TGCACCAGCAGCCTCAGCGGGGAGGGAGAGACCCAGTACTTC. Translating gives CTSSLSGEGETQYF.

The J gene is TRBJ2-5, the V gene TRBV5-4; 15 bases are a match to TRBD2. CDR1 is SGHNT and CDR2 is YYREEE in the germline V gene (reference sequence). Losses at the gene ends were 0 bases for V and 5 bases for J; bases not matched to a gene: 5. This CDR3 is 17 amino acids long. The chain's CDR3 is CASSLGTSGGARETQYF. The CDR3 DNA is TGTGCCAGCAGCTTGGGGACTAGCGGGGGGGCGCGGGAGACCCAGTACTTC.

The CDR3 reads CASSPGQGRQETQYF. The CDR3 DNA reads TGCGCCAGCAGCCCGGGACAGGGGCGACAAGAGACCCAGTACTTC. The chain joins TRBV4-3 to TRBJ2-5; 10 nucleotides line up with TRBD1. Looked up from germline, CDR1 is LGHNA and CDR2 is YSLEER. The CDR3 contains 15 residues. J lost 2 bases, V lost 4 bases, and 4 bases had no gene match.

Only one count was recorded for this clone. V gene TRBV5-1 combines with J gene TRBJ1-6; D is unresolved. Trimming shortened V by 1 base and J by 5 bases, and 10 bases separated the two germline ends. In germline, CDR1 is SGHRS, CDR2 YFSETQ. There are 15 residues in the CDR3. Written as DNA, the CDR3 is TGCGCCAGCAGCTTGCAGGCCGTCGATAATTCACCCCTCCACTTT. Its protein is CASSLQAVDNSPLHF.

The chain has TRBV28 and TRBJ1-6; D may be TRBD1 (6 bases). The germline CDR1 and CDR2 sequences are MDHEN and SYDVKM. With 7 bases removed from V and 9 bases from J, the gap between germline ends came to 19 bases. This CDR3 comprises 15 residues. The CDR3 sequence is CASTLLDSNTSPLHF. In DNA, the CDR3 is TGTGCCAGCACCCTACTGGACAGTAATACTTCACCCCTCCACTTT.

This clone has more than one count but fewer than ten. This chain uses TRBV29-1 with TRBJ2-7; D unresolved. The V and J ends lost 0 bases and 5 bases respectively, with 5 bases between them. CDR1 SQVTM and CDR2 ANQGSEA come from the germline V gene. This CDR3 is built from 11 residues. Written as DNA, the CDR3 is TGCAGCGTTGAAGATCTACACGAGCAGTACTTC. It codes for CSVEDLHEQYF.

This chain joins TRBV6-5 and TRBJ1-1; TRBD1 matches 8 bases. This CDR3 has 15 amino acids. In germline, CDR1 is MNHEY, CDR2 SVGAGI. With V trimmed by 2 bases and J by 3 bases, 5 bases remained unmatched. The CDR3 sequence is CASSYDQGADTEAFF. The DNA of the CDR3 is TGTGCCAGCAGTTACGACCAGGGGGCGGACACTGAAGCTTTCTTT.

The CDR3 DNA sequence: TGTGCCAGCAGTTACGCGCGGACAGGGGGCGGAGATACGCAGTATTTT. This codes for CASSYARTGGGDTQYF. The chain uses TRBV6-5 and TRBJ2-3; 11 bases fit TRBD1. Per germline, CDR1 MNHEY and CDR2 SVGAGI. Trimming removed 2 bases from V and 5 bases from J; junction bases left unmatched: 6. There are 16 residues in the CDR3.

This sequence joins TRBV2 and TRBJ1-2; D is possibly TRBD1 (5 bases). CDR1 is SNHLY, CDR2 FYNNEI, per germline. The germline V and J ends were trimmed by 6 bases and 4 bases, with 9 bases remaining between them. CDR3 length: 12 amino acids. The chain's CDR3 is CASRQAVYGYTF. The CDR3 bases are TGTGCCAGCAGACAGGCGGTCTATGGCTACACCTTC. The full variable domain, in which reference TRBV2 and TRBJ1-2 provide the parts outside the CDR3, is EPEVTQTPSHQVTQMGQEVILRCVPISNHLYFYWYRQILGQKVEFLVSFYNNEISEKSEIFDDQFSVERPDGSNFTLKIRSTKLEDSAMYFCASRQAVYGYTFGSGTRLTVV.

This clone was seen more than once but under ten times. The chain links TRBV27 to TRBJ1-5; 7 bases agree with TRBD1. Germline assignment: CDR1 MNHEY and CDR2 SMNVEV (reference sequence). Germline trimming cut 6 bases from V and 6 bases from J; bases unmatched to any gene: 8. The CDR3 covers 14 residues. The CDR3 bases are TGTGCCAGCAGGGACACAGGGGAGTTTCAGCCCCAGCATTTT. This sequence encodes CASRDTGEFQPQHF.

The chain uses TRBV25-1 and TRBJ2-5; 7 nucleotides match TRBD1. Germline V gene data show CDR1 as MGHDK and CDR2 as SYGVNS. The CDR3 runs 16 residues. V shed 1 base and J 3 bases; nucleotides not matched to a gene: 8. For the CDR3, the DNA is TGTGCCAGCAGTGAATTCACAGGGGTTCGCGAAGAGACCCAGTACTTC. Amino acid sequence: CASSEFTGVREETQYF.

This chain joins TRBV7-2 and TRBJ2-7; no reliable D call. Trimming left V 1 base short and J 1 base short, with 8 bases between. CDR1 and CDR2 from the germline V gene are SGHTA and FQGNSA. This CDR3 is built from 14 residues. The DNA of the CDR3 is TGTGCCAGCAGCTTAGGGGCAAAATCCTACGAGCAGTACTTC. This translates into CASSLGAKSYEQYF.

CDR3 sequence reads: CASSRTSGLTDTQYF. The CDR3 bases are TGTGCCAGTAGTCGGACTAGCGGGCTCACAGATACGCAGTATTTT. The chain has TRBV19 and TRBJ2-3, with 11 positions matching TRBD2. Losses at the gene ends were 5 bases for V and 2 bases for J; bases not matched to a gene: 3. CDR1 LNHDA and CDR2 SQIVND come from the germline V gene (reference sequence). CDR3 length equals 15 residues.

This clone was observed a handful of times. V gene TRBV4-1 combines with J gene TRBJ2-2; 8 bases align to TRBD2. CDR1 is MGHRA and CDR2 is YSYEKL in the germline V gene. V dropped 0 bases and J dropped 3; count of bases not matched to a gene: 6. The length of the CDR3 is 17 residues. The CDR3 nucleotides read TGCGCCAGCAGCCAAGAAGGGACTAGTGTCGACACCGGGGAGCTGTTTTTT. Protein: CASSQEGTSVDTGELFF.

This chain uses TRBV7-8 with TRBJ2-1, with 11 bases aligning to TRBD2. In germline, CDR1 is SGHVS, CDR2 FQNEAQ. The CDR3 sequence is 13 residues long. The CDR3, as DNA: TGTGCTGTGGGGACTAGCGGTTCCAATGAGCAGTTCTTC. This codes for CAVGTSGSNEQFF.

The CDR3 DNA reads as TGTGCCTGGAGTGAGGGGGTCTGGGACACTGAAGCTTTCTTT. Protein sequence: CAWSEGVWDTEAFF. The J gene is TRBJ1-1, the V gene TRBV30, with D maybe TRBD1 (6 bases). The V gene lost 1 base and the J gene lost 3 bases, with 12 bases spanning the gap. From germline, CDR1 is GTSNPN and CDR2 SVGIG (reference sequence). The CDR3 has 14 residues.

The V and J genes are TRBV5-3 and TRBJ1-2; D uncertain. TRBV5-3 is classed as an ORF, of uncertain function. The CDR3 sequence is 15 residues long. With 0 bases removed from V and 0 bases from J, the gap between germline ends came to 9 bases. This chain's CDR3 is CARSLVLGSNYGYTF. In DNA form, the CDR3 reads TGTGCCAGAAGCTTGGTTTTGGGCTCTAACTATGGCTACACCTTC.

The V and J genes are TRBV2 and TRBJ1-2, with D unresolved. Germline CDR1 reads SNHLY; CDR2 reads FYNNEI. The V gene lost 3 bases and the J gene lost 0 bases, with 11 bases spanning the gap. The CDR3 totals 15 residues. CDR3 protein: CASSERAASNYGYTF. The CDR3 bases are TGTGCCAGCAGTGAGAGGGCAGCCTCTAACTATGGCTACACCTTC.